The present T cell receptor beta chain was sequenced within a study of Graves' ophthalmopathy and Graves' hyperthyroidism. Study as a whole: The collection of peripheral blood took place at initial diagnosis, before any treatment.

Amplification of the TCR beta CDR3 regions used RNA transcripts (as template). HTBI primers primed a first-round RT-PCR, and a second-round multiplex PCR followed. Using its own MiXCR run on the multiplex PCR reads, TCRdb lists one record per CDR3 protein. The sample carries 500,000 to 800,000 distinct CDR3 sequences, over 40% recorded once. Germline V gene lookup returns CDR1 SEHNR and CDR2 FQNEAQ (reference sequence). CDR3 size: 14 residues. V was clipped by 5 bases and J by 9 bases; unmatched bases: 5. Moderate-to-severe activity, CAS ≥3, NOSPECS ≥4 and duration under 3 months were recorded for donors with ophthalmopathy. Reliance was placed on clinical symptoms, serum thyroxine, TRAb, thyroid ultrasound and orbital computed tomography for diagnosis.

What was sequenced was peripheral blood. This sequence joins TRBV7-9 and TRBJ1-6, with TRBD1 identical over 9 bases. The clonotype was recovered from an adult man with Graves' ophthalmopathy. CDR3 coding DNA: TGTGCCAGCAGCCCCACAGGGGGCCTTTCACCCCTCCACTTT. Translating gives CASSPTGGLSPLHF.